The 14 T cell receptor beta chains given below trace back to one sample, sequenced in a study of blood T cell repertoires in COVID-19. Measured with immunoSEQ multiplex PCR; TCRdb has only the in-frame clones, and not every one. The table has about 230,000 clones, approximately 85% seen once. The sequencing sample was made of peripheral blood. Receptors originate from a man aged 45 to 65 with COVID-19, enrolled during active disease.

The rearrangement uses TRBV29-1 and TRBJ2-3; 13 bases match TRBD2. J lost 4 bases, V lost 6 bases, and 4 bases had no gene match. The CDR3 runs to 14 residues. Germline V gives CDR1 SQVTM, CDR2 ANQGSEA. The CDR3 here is CSVGTSGTSDTQYF. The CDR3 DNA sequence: TGCAGCGTGGGGACTAGCGGGACCTCAGATACGCAGTATTTT.

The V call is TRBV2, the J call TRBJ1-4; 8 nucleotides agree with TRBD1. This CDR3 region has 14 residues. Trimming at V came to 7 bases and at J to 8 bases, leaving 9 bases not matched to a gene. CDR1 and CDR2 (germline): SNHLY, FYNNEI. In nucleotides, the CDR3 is TGTGCCAGCAACCCGGGACAGGTGGGAGAAAAACTGTTTTTT. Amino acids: CASNPGQVGEKLFF.

The CDR3, as DNA: TGTGCCAGCAGCCCTATCGGGGACAGGGACGAGCAGTACTTC. Translated: CASSPIGDRDEQYF. This rearrangement joins TRBV7-2 to TRBJ2-7; 9 nucleotides match TRBD1. Germline CDR1 and CDR2: SGHTA and FQGNSA. V was pared by 5 bases and J by 5 bases, with 7 bases of the junction left unmatched. The CDR3 length is 14 residues.

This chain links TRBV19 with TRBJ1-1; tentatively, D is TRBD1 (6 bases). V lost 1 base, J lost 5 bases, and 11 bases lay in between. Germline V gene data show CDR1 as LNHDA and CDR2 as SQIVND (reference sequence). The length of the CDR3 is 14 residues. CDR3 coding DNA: TGTGCCAGTAGTATAGTCAGGGGAGGGACTGAAGCTTTCTTT. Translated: CASSIVRGGTEAFF.

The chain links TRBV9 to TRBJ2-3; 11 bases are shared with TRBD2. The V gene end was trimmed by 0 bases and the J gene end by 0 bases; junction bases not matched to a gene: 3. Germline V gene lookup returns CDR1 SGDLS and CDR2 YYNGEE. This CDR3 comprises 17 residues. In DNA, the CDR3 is TGTGCCAGCAGCGTAGGTAGCGGGGGGGTTAGCACAGATACGCAGTATTTT. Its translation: CASSVGSGGVSTDTQYF.

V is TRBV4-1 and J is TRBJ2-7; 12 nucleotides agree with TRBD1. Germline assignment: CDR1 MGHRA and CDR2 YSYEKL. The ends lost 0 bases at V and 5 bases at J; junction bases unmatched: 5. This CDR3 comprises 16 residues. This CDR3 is CASSQDWDRGRDEQYF. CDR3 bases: TGCGCCAGCAGCCAAGATTGGGACAGGGGGCGCGACGAGCAGTACTTC.

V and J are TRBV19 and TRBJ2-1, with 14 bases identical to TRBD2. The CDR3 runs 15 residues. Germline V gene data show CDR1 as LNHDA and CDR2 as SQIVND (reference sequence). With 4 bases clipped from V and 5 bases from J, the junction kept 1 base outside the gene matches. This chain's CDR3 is CASSKTSGGDNEQFF. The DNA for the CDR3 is TGTGCCAGTAGTAAGACTAGCGGGGGGGACAATGAGCAGTTCTTC.

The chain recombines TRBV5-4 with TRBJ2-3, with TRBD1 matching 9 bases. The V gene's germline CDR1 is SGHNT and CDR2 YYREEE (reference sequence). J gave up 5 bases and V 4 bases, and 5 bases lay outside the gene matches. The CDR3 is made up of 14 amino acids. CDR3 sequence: CASSAGTGKDTQYF. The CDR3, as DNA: TGTGCCAGCAGCGCCGGGACAGGGAAAGATACGCAGTATTTT. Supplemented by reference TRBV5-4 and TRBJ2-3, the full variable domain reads ETGVTQSPTHLIKTRGQQVTLRCSSQSGHNTVSWYQQALGQGPQFIFQYYREEENGRGNFPPRFSGLQFPNYSSELNVNALELDDSALYLCASSAGTGKDTQYFGPGTRLTVL.

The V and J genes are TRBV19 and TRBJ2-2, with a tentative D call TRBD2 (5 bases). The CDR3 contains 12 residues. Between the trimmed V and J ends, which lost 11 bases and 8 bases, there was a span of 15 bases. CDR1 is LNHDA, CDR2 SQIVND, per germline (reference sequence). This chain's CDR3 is CAGKRSGGELFF. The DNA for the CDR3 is TGTGCCGGAAAGCGGTCGGGGGGGGAGCTGTTTTTT. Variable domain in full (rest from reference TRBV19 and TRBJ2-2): DGGITQSPKYLFRKEGQNVTLSCEQNLNHDAMYWYRQDPGQGLRLIYYSQIVNDFQKGDIAEGYSVSREKKESFPLTVTSAQKNPTAFYLCAGKRSGGELFFGEGSRLTVL.

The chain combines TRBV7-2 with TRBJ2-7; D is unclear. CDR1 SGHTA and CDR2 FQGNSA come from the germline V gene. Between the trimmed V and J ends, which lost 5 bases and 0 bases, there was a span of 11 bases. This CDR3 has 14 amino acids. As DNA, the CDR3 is TGTGCCAGCAGCCCCGTCGGCGGCTCCTACGAGCAGTACTTC. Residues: CASSPVGGSYEQYF.

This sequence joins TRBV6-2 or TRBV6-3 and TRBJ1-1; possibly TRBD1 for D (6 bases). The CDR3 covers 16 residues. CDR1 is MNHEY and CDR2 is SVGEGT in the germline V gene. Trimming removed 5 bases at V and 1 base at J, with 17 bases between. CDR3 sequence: CASSTGTLRGNTEAFF. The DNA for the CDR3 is TGTGCCAGCAGTACCGGGACACTCAGAGGGAACACTGAAGCTTTCTTT.

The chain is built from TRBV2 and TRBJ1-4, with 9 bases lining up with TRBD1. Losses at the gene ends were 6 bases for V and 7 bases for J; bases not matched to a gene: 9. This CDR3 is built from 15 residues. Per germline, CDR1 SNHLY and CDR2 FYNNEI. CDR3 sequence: CASSPSTGGSEKLFF. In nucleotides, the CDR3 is TGTGCCAGCAGCCCGTCGACAGGGGGGAGTGAAAAACTGTTTTTT.

This chain's CDR3 is CASSPTGGSRTDTQYF. The CDR3 DNA sequence: TGCGCCAGCAGCCCAACAGGGGGGTCACGCACAGATACGCAGTATTTT. The genes are TRBV4-1 and TRBJ2-3, with 8 bases fitting TRBD1. The CDR3 totals 16 residues. With 4 bases clipped from V and 1 base from J, the junction kept 7 bases outside the gene matches. The germline V gene has CDR1 MGHRA and CDR2 YSYEKL.

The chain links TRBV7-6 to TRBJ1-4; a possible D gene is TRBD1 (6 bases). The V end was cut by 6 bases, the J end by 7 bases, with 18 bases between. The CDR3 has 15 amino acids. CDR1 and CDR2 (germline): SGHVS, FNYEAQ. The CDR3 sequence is CASSQNRVVGEKLFF. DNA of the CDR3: TGTGCCAGCAGTCAAAACAGGGTGGTCGGTGAAAAACTGTTTTTT.